One and the same sample provided the 15 T cell receptor beta chains below, sequenced in a study of shared clonotypes between healthy human individuals. Generated by immunoSEQ multiplex PCR, the TCRdb table keeps only in-frame clones and is missing some. The data hold about 2.4 million clones, with 93% observed a single time. The sample comprised naive CD4+ T cells from PBMCs. The subset here: CD45RA+ positively selected. The origin of the receptors is a man younger than 30 in good health. Some clones in this sample may be carry-over from other donors' samples.

This chain connects TRBV29-1 to TRBJ1-2; D gene ambiguous. The CDR3 loop spans 13 amino acids. Per germline, CDR1 SQVTM and CDR2 ANQGSEA. V was trimmed by 4 bases and J by 2 bases, leaving 11 bases between them. The CDR3 reads CSVARRLNYGYTF. The CDR3 DNA reads as TGCAGCGTTGCCAGGAGATTGAACTATGGCTACACCTTC.

This chain connects TRBV5-1 to TRBJ2-5; TRBD2 aligns across 10 bases. The CDR3 totals 16 residues. The V gene's germline CDR1 is SGHRS and CDR2 YFSETQ. V gave up 4 bases and J gave up 2 bases; unmatched junction bases: 8. The CDR3: CASSAPSGGIQETQYF. As DNA, the CDR3 is TGCGCCAGCAGCGCCCCTAGCGGGGGCATACAAGAGACCCAGTACTTC.

The chain is built from TRBV5-4 and TRBJ1-2, with D perhaps matching TRBD1 (5 bases). Between the trimmed V and J ends, which lost 2 bases and 2 bases, there was a span of 13 bases. This CDR3 comprises 15 residues. Germline lookup yields CDR1 SGHNT and CDR2 YYREEE (reference sequence). CDR3 protein: CASSLSTAMNYGYTF. The DNA of the CDR3 is TGTGCCAGCAGCTTATCGACAGCGATGAACTATGGCTACACCTTC.

Worth noting for this clone: The identical CDR3 is also encoded by other nucleotide sequences in the sample. This sequence joins TRBV6-5 and TRBJ2-5, with D possibly matching TRBD1 (6 bases). V was shortened by 2 bases and J by 5 bases, with 9 bases between the two germline ends. Germline V lookup: CDR1 MNHEY, CDR2 SVGAGI. The CDR3 has 13 amino acids. CDR3 region: CASSYSRGETQYF. Written as DNA, the CDR3 is TGTGCCAGCAGTTACAGTAGGGGGGAGACCCAGTACTTC.

J is TRBJ2-1 and V is TRBV5-1, with D possibly TRBD2 on 7 matching bases. Trimming removed 3 bases at V and 7 bases at J, with 11 bases between. The CDR3 sequence is 13 residues long. CDR1 SGHRS and CDR2 YFSETQ come from the germline V gene. The CDR3 loop reads CASSSGGANEQFF. The DNA for the CDR3 is TGCGCCAGCAGCTCTGGGGGGGCGAATGAGCAGTTCTTC.

This clone was seen just once. The DNA of the CDR3 is TGTGCCAGCAGCAGGGGGCCCTACGAGCAGTACTTC. The encoded protein is CASSRGPYEQYF. The chain has TRBV7-9 and TRBJ2-7; 7 bases fit TRBD1. V was clipped by 5 bases and J by 2 bases; unmatched bases: 0. From germline, CDR1 is SEHNR and CDR2 FQNEAQ (reference sequence). This CDR3 is built from 12 residues.

The CDR3 loop is CASSRTGHTQYF. The CDR3 DNA is TGTGCCAGCAGTAGGACAGGGCATACGCAGTATTTT. The rearrangement joins TRBV2 to TRBJ2-3; TRBD1 matches 8 bases. Unmatched junction bases numbered 2, after V lost 5 bases and J lost 7 bases. The CDR3 has 12 amino acids. Germline loops: CDR1 SNHLY, CDR2 FYNNEI. The complete variable domain, with remaining parts taken from reference TRBV2 and TRBJ2-3, reads EPEVTQTPSHQVTQMGQEVILRCVPISNHLYFYWYRQILGQKVEFLVSFYNNEISEKSEIFDDQFSVERPDGSNFTLKIRSTKLEDSAMYFCASSRTGHTQYFGPGTRLTVL.

This chain connects TRBV2 to TRBJ2-7, with 7 bases matching TRBD1. Germline CDR1 and CDR2: SNHLY and FYNNEI. This CDR3 is 15 amino acids long. V trimming: 3 bases; J trimming: 2 bases; junction bases outside the gene matches: 7. The CDR3 nucleotides read TGTGCCAGCAGTGACCCCGGGACAGACCCCTACGAGCAGTACTTC. Protein product: CASSDPGTDPYEQYF.

This chain joins TRBV5-1 and TRBJ2-1; 11 positions match TRBD2. Looked up from germline, CDR1 is SGHRS and CDR2 is YFSETQ. With 5 bases clipped from V and 1 base from J, the junction kept 2 bases outside the gene matches. The CDR3 is made up of 15 amino acids. CDR3 sequence: CASSSSGRSYNEQFF. The DNA of the CDR3 is TGCGCCAGCAGTTCTAGCGGGAGGTCCTACAATGAGCAGTTCTTC.

This clone has just one count. V is TRBV29-1 and J is TRBJ2-1, with 10 bases that match TRBD2. The trim removed 4 bases at V and 4 bases at J, leaving 10 bases unmatched. The CDR3 has 16 amino acids. The germline V gene has CDR1 SQVTM and CDR2 ANQGSEA. The CDR3 spells CSVGLRLAGKYNEQFF. The CDR3 nucleotides are TGCAGCGTTGGTCTTAGACTAGCGGGCAAATACAATGAGCAGTTCTTC.

The rearrangement uses TRBV11-2 and TRBJ1-2, with no clear D. This CDR3 region has 16 residues. V lost 0 bases and J 7 bases, leaving 18 bases between the germline ends. Germline assignment: CDR1 SGHAT and CDR2 FQNNGV. CDR3 region: CASSLEFRPGSGGYTF. For the CDR3, the DNA is TGTGCCAGCAGCTTAGAGTTTAGGCCGGGCTCCGGTGGCTACACCTTC.

The chain employs TRBV5-6 and TRBJ2-7, with D tentatively TRBD2 (5 bases). Germline V CDR1 and CDR2: SGHDT, YYEEEE. CDR3 size: 13 residues. The germline V and J ends were trimmed by 2 bases and 5 bases, with 11 bases remaining between them. CDR3 DNA: TGTGCCAGCAGCTTTAGAGGGATCGACGAGCAGTACTTC. Protein: CASSFRGIDEQYF.

As concerns this clone: Additional DNA sequences in this sample encode the identical CDR3. The rearrangement links TRBV19 to TRBJ2-5; the D gene is possibly TRBD1 (5 bases). Trimming took 3 bases from V and 5 from J, leaving 10 bases between them. The length of the CDR3 is 13 residues. The germline CDR1 and CDR2 sequences are LNHDA and SQIVND (reference sequence). The CDR3 DNA follows: TGTGCCAGTAGTATCCAGGGTGGTGAGACCCAGTACTTC. The encoded protein is CASSIQGGETQYF.

The chain is built from TRBV12-5 and TRBJ2-1; 10 bases agree with TRBD1. With 7 bases clipped from V and 4 bases from J, the junction kept 4 bases outside the gene matches. There are 14 residues in the CDR3. Germline CDR1 LGHNT, CDR2 FRNRAP. CDR3: CASADRGRYNEQFF. In DNA form, the CDR3 reads TGTGCTAGTGCCGACAGGGGGCGGTACAATGAGCAGTTCTTC.

The chain couples TRBV5-4 to TRBJ1-2, with 8 bases matching TRBD1. Per the germline V gene, CDR1 is SGHNT and CDR2 is YYREEE (reference sequence). The junction had 16 bases not matched to a gene; V was cut back by 0 bases and J by 6 bases. This CDR3 is 18 amino acids long. In DNA form, the CDR3 reads TGTGCCAGCAGCTTGGCCTCAGACAGGGGTTTTTGGGGTGATGGCTACACCTTC. Translating gives CASSLASDRGFWGDGYTF.